The present T cell receptor (beta chain) was sequenced within a study of T cells in Graves' hyperthyroidism and ophthalmopathy. This clonotype is a singleton in its sample. Its specificity is unknown. Compared with germline, one end of the junction differs, possibly owing to a read error. Using RNA transcripts as the source, TCR beta CDR3 regions were amplified. First-round RT-PCR targeting the TCR CDR3 was performed with the HTBI primer set. TCRdb used MiXCR to reprocess the multiplex PCR reads, holding one entry per CDR3 protein. The sample has 300,000 to 350,000 distinct CDR3 sequences; 15% to 20% are singletons. The study's findings and limits: Among thyroid clonotypes expanded above 0.001, most also appeared in blood.

The germline V gene has CDR1 MNHEY and CDR2 SVGAGI. The length of the CDR3 is 14 residues. This receptor was obtained from a woman aged 50 to 60 with Graves' hyperthyroidism. V usage is TRBV6-5 and J usage is TRBJ1-5; 7 nucleotides align to TRBD1. The sequenced sample consisted of blood. The CDR3 sequence: CASGTDRVYQSQHF. CDR3 bases: TGTGCCAGCGGTACCGACAGGGTGTATCAGTCCCAGCATTTT.